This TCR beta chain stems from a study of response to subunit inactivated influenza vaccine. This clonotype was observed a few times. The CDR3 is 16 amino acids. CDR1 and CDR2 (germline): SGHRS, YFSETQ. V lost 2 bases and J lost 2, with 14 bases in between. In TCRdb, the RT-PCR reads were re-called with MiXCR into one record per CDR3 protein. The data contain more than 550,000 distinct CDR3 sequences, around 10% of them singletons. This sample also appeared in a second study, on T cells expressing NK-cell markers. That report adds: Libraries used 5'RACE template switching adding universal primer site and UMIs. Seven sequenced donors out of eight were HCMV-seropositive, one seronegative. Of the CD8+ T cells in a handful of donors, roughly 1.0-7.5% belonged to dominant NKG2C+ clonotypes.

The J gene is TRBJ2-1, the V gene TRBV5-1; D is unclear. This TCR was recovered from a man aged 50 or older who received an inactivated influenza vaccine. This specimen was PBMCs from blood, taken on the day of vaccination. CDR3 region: CASSFSRGVPYNEQFF. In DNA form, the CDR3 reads TGCGCCAGCAGCTTCAGTCGTGGGGTCCCCTACAATGAGCAGTTCTTC.